The 22 T cell receptor beta chains below all came from one sample that was sequenced in a study of control samples from healthy donors and cancer patients. Repertoires were generated with immunoSEQ multiplex PCR, while TCRdb's copy carries only in-frame clones and drops some. This table holds some 140,000 clones, roughly nine tenths found once. Material for sequencing was blood. All receptors come from a woman between 25 and 40 years old in good health.

The chain combines TRBV30 with TRBJ1-3; D remains unclear. The germline gives CDR1 GTSNPN, CDR2 SVGIG (reference sequence). V lost 1 base and J lost 0, with 7 bases in between. There are 14 residues in the CDR3. This CDR3 is CAWSGTISGNTIYF. The CDR3, as DNA: TGTGCCTGGAGTGGGACGATCTCTGGAAACACCATATATTTT.

This chain links TRBV29-1 with TRBJ1-1, with D unclear. Germline V gives CDR1 SQVTM, CDR2 ANQGSEA. The CDR3 extends over 12 amino acids. Trimming took 4 bases from V and 1 from J, leaving 7 bases between them. CDR3 bases: TGCAGCGTTGGAGAGGGGAACACTGAAGCTTTCTTT. It codes for CSVGEGNTEAFF.

The chain joins TRBV27 to TRBJ2-7; D may be TRBD2 (5 bases). The CDR3 runs to 13 residues. V shed 2 bases and J shed 3 bases, with 8 bases lying between them. From germline, CDR1 is MNHEY and CDR2 SMNVEV (reference sequence). The CDR3, as DNA: TGTGCCAGCAGTTTAGGTCGGGGCTACGAGCAGTACTTC. This translates into CASSLGRGYEQYF.

In this sample, this clone turned up once. The chain employs TRBV9 and TRBJ1-3, with D maybe TRBD1 (6 bases). The CDR3 totals 18 residues. Between the trimmed V and J ends, which lost 3 bases and 0 bases, there was a span of 19 bases. Germline CDR1 reads SGDLS; CDR2 reads YYNGEE. CDR3 bases: TGTGCCAGCAGCGCCGAGGGGGGAGCAACCCACTCTGGAAACACCATATATTTT. Its protein is CASSAEGGATHSGNTIYF. Full variable domain (outside the CDR3, taken from reference TRBV9 and TRBJ1-3): DSGVTQTPKHLITATGQRVTLRCSPRSGDLSVYWYQQSLDQGLQFLIQYYNGEERAKGNILERFSAQQFPDLHSELNLSSLELGDSALYFCASSAEGGATHSGNTIYFGEGSWLTVV.

The rearrangement uses TRBV19 and TRBJ2-1; 7 bases line up with TRBD2. Germline CDR1 and CDR2: LNHDA and SQIVND (reference sequence). Trimming at V came to 6 bases and at J to 0 bases, leaving 8 bases not matched to a gene. This CDR3 has 16 amino acids. CDR3 protein: CASSGTGGSSYNEQFF. The CDR3 nucleotides are TGTGCCAGTAGCGGCACCGGCGGGAGCTCCTACAATGAGCAGTTCTTC.

V and J are TRBV28 and TRBJ1-4; the D is unclear. CDR3 size: 14 residues. V lost 5 bases to trimming and J lost 6 bases, with 13 bases between them. Germline CDR1 is MDHEN and CDR2 is SYDVKM. CDR3 protein: CASSLTPADEKLFF. The CDR3 nucleotides are TGTGCCAGCAGTCTAACCCCGGCGGATGAAAAACTGTTTTTT.

This chain connects TRBV24-1 to TRBJ2-5; D is ambiguous. With 0 bases removed from V and 4 bases from J, the gap between germline ends came to 11 bases. CDR1 and CDR2 from the germline V gene are KGHDR and SFDVKD. The CDR3 contains 15 residues. The CDR3 sequence: CATSDLWSRPETQYF. CDR3 nucleotides: TGTGCCACCAGTGATTTGTGGTCCCGGCCAGAGACCCAGTACTTC.

This clone was counted once. The chain couples TRBV19 to TRBJ2-7; a weak D match, TRBD1 (6 bases). From germline, CDR1 is LNHDA and CDR2 SQIVND (reference sequence). The CDR3 spans 14 residues. Trimming took 8 bases from V and 4 from J, leaving 18 bases between them. This CDR3 is CASRRDTTTYEQYF. The CDR3 coding sequence is TGTGCCAGTCGAAGGGACACCACGACTTACGAGCAGTACTTC.

This clone showed up just a few times. The chain uses TRBV19 and TRBJ1-5; D is undetermined. Trimming took 1 base from V and 5 from J, leaving 9 bases between them. The CDR3 runs to 14 residues. CDR1 and CDR2 from the germline V gene are LNHDA and SQIVND (reference sequence). The DNA of the CDR3 is TGTGCCAGTAGTATAGGACAACTGGATCAGCCCCAGCATTTT. It specifies CASSIGQLDQPQHF. Variable domain in full (rest from reference TRBV19 and TRBJ1-5): DGGITQSPKYLFRKEGQNVTLSCEQNLNHDAMYWYRQDPGQGLRLIYYSQIVNDFQKGDIAEGYSVSREKKESFPLTVTSAQKNPTAFYLCASSIGQLDQPQHFGDGTRLSIL.

The chain carries TRBV28 and TRBJ1-6; 8 bases align to TRBD1. The length of the CDR3 is 14 residues. The V gene's germline CDR1 is MDHEN and CDR2 SYDVKM. Germline trimming cut 5 bases from V and 3 bases from J; bases unmatched to any gene: 0. DNA for the CDR3: TGTGCCAGCAGTGGACAGGGCTATAATTCACCCCTCCACTTT. Its translation: CASSGQGYNSPLHF.

The gene calls are TRBV9 and TRBJ2-2, with D unresolved. The CDR3 extends over 13 amino acids. V lost 0 bases, J lost 3 bases, and 3 bases lay in between. Germline CDR1 reads SGDLS; CDR2 reads YYNGEE. The CDR3: CASSVEDTGELFF. CDR3 nucleotide sequence: TGTGCCAGCAGCGTAGAGGACACCGGGGAGCTGTTTTTT.

V usage is TRBV18 and J usage is TRBJ1-1; 10 nucleotides agree with TRBD1. The CDR3 runs to 14 residues. V shed 5 bases, J shed 5 bases, and the junction held 5 bases outside the gene matches. From germline, CDR1 is KGHSH and CDR2 LQKENI. This chain's CDR3 is CASSNGQGVTEAFF. In DNA, the CDR3 is TGTGCCAGCTCAAACGGACAGGGGGTAACTGAAGCTTTCTTT.

The chain has TRBV2 and TRBJ2-5, with a tentative D call TRBD1 (7 bases). The CDR3 consists of 14 residues. Per germline, CDR1 SNHLY and CDR2 FYNNEI. Deletions cut 8 bases from V and 4 bases from J, with 17 bases between. As DNA, the CDR3 is TGTGCCAGCCTCCTGGGGGGACAGAGAGAGACCCAGTACTTC. It codes for CASLLGGQRETQYF.

This clone was found once. The chain has TRBV19 and TRBJ2-5, with 10 bases identical to TRBD2. The CDR3 spans 15 residues. In germline, CDR1 is LNHDA, CDR2 SQIVND (reference sequence). The V gene end was trimmed by 5 bases and the J gene end by 5 bases; junction bases not matched to a gene: 8. CDR3 DNA: TGTGCCAGTAGTCGCCTAGCGGGAGATTGGGAGACCCAGTACTTC. Protein: CASSRLAGDWETQYF.

This chain links TRBV4-1 with TRBJ2-3; 11 bases agree with TRBD2. With V trimmed by 0 bases and J by 5 bases, 7 bases remained unmatched. Germline values: CDR1 MGHRA, CDR2 YSYEKL. The CDR3 totals 17 residues. The CDR3 protein is CASSQEVTSGSKDTQYF. The CDR3 DNA follows: TGCGCCAGCAGCCAAGAAGTAACTAGCGGGAGTAAAGATACGCAGTATTTT.

The V and J genes are TRBV5-1 and TRBJ1-4; maybe TRBD1 (6 bases). CDR1 and CDR2 (germline): SGHRS, YFSETQ. The CDR3 extends over 15 amino acids. The V and J ends lost 4 bases and 8 bases respectively, with 18 bases between them. CDR3 sequence reads: CASSAGGRPIEKLFF. CDR3 in DNA: TGCGCCAGCAGCGCGGGGGGCCGACCCATCGAAAAACTGTTTTTT.

The chain has TRBV11-3 and TRBJ2-3, with D perhaps matching TRBD1 (5 bases). This CDR3 spans 18 amino acids. Germline CDR1 and CDR2: SGHNT and YENEEA. The V end lost 8 bases, the J end lost 1 base, and 25 bases lay between the germline ends. As DNA, the CDR3 is TGTGCCAGCCGGTTGGGTTTTTGGGGCCCTCCGCGCACAGATACGCAGTATTTT. This translates into CASRLGFWGPPRTDTQYF.

J is TRBJ2-3 and V is TRBV10-3, with 8 bases identical to TRBD2. J lost 6 bases, V lost 6 bases, and 11 bases had no gene match. Germline assignment: CDR1 ENHRY and CDR2 SYGVKD. The CDR3 runs to 15 residues. The CDR3 DNA sequence: TGTGCCATCAGAACTAGCGGCGCAAGAGGGGATACGCAGTATTTT. This translates into CAIRTSGARGDTQYF.

V and J are TRBV7-3 and TRBJ1-3; D ambiguous. Deletions cut 5 bases from V and 2 bases from J, with 7 bases between. Germline V gives CDR1 SGHTA, CDR2 FQGTGA. The CDR3 length is 13 residues. As DNA, the CDR3 is TGTGCCAGCAGCCCCAACCCTGGAAACACCATATATTTT. It codes for CASSPNPGNTIYF.

The rearrangement uses TRBV20-1 and TRBJ2-1; D is perhaps TRBD2 (6 bases). This CDR3 has 17 amino acids. Germline assignment: CDR1 DFQATT and CDR2 SNEGSKA (reference sequence). Trimming shortened V by 3 bases and J by 8 bases, and 26 bases separated the two germline ends. This CDR3 is CSASTRPQGGKFDEQFF. The CDR3 DNA reads TGCAGTGCTAGTACTCGACCGCAGGGCGGGAAGTTCGATGAGCAGTTCTTC.

By frequency in the sample, this clone is medium-sized. V gene TRBV4-1 combines with J gene TRBJ2-7; 9 bases fit TRBD2. With V trimmed by 6 bases and J by 6 bases, 9 bases remained unmatched. The CDR3 has 14 amino acids. CDR1 is MGHRA, CDR2 YSYEKL, per germline. CDR3 sequence reads: CASRDVAGGIEQYF. CDR3 nucleotides: TGCGCCAGCAGAGATGTGGCGGGAGGGATCGAGCAGTACTTC.

The chain is built from TRBV4-2 and TRBJ2-2; D is ambiguous. The CDR3 covers 15 residues. Germline CDR1 reads LGHNA; CDR2 reads YNFKEQ. Between the trimmed V and J ends, which lost 1 base and 8 bases, there was a span of 14 bases. CDR3 nucleotides: TGTGCCAGCAGCCAAGTCGCAAACGGGCAGGGGGAGCTGTTTTTT. It encodes CASSQVANGQGELFF.